The rows below give T cell receptor beta chains drawn from one sample of a study of cytomegalovirus exposure and HLA in healthy donors. Data came from immunoSEQ multiplex PCR; TCRdb stores just in-frame clones and leaves some out. The sample has approximately 150,000 clones; approximately 72% are singletons. The sequenced sample was PBMCs. Source of these receptors: a woman aged 60-75 years in good health and CMV-seronegative. Each CDR3 is given with its conserved first and last residue. The D gene is left open where the match is weak. Only part of the rows carry a size: once, few, many, or a class if the clone is expanded.

d_call: .
cdr3_length: 14
j_call: TRBJ2-7
clone_size: .
v_call: TRBV27
cdr3_aa: CASSYGDLYNEQYF
cdr3_nt: TGTGCCAGCAGTTACGGGGATTTATACAACGAGCAGTACTTC

d_call: TRBD1
cdr3_length: 14
j_call: TRBJ2-7
clone_size: .
v_call: TRBV7-2
cdr3_aa: CASSLKTGGREQYF
cdr3_nt: TGTGCCAGCAGCCTAAAGACAGGGGGCAGGGAGCAGTACTTC

d_call: .
cdr3_length: 13
j_call: TRBJ1-5
clone_size: few
v_call: TRBV29-1
cdr3_aa: CSVMVRVGQPQHF
cdr3_nt: TGCAGCGTAATGGTCAGGGTTGGTCAGCCCCAGCATTTT

d_call: TRBD1
cdr3_length: 16
j_call: TRBJ2-5
clone_size: .
v_call: TRBV5-8
cdr3_aa: CASSLAQTGLGETQYF
cdr3_nt: TGTGCCAGCAGCTTGGCCCAGACAGGGTTGGGCGAGACCCAGTACTTC

d_call: .
cdr3_length: 14
j_call: TRBJ1-3
clone_size: .
v_call: TRBV2
cdr3_aa: CASRYRLAENTIYF
cdr3_nt: TGTGCCAGCAGATATCGACTGGCTGAAAACACCATATATTTT

d_call: TRBD2
cdr3_length: 16
j_call: TRBJ2-1
clone_size: .
v_call: TRBV5-1
cdr3_aa: CASSLVGTSGYNEQFF
cdr3_nt: TGCGCCAGCAGCTTGGTAGGGACTAGCGGATACAATGAGCAGTTCTTC

d_call: TRBD2
cdr3_length: 17
j_call: TRBJ2-5
clone_size: once
v_call: TRBV14
cdr3_aa: CASSQGLAGGKGETQYF
cdr3_nt: TGTGCCAGCAGCCAAGGACTAGCGGGAGGGAAAGGAGAGACCCAGTACTTC

d_call: .
cdr3_length: 15
j_call: TRBJ1-5
clone_size: .
v_call: TRBV19
cdr3_aa: CASSSYGGGNQPQHF
cdr3_nt: TGTGCCAGTAGTTCGTACGGGGGAGGGAATCAGCCCCAGCATTTT

d_call: .
cdr3_length: 15
j_call: TRBJ1-2
clone_size: few
v_call: TRBV5-1
cdr3_aa: CASSWEGLQQTGYTF
cdr3_nt: TGCGCCAGCAGCTGGGAGGGACTTCAACAGACGGGCTACACCTTC

d_call: TRBD2
cdr3_length: 15
j_call: TRBJ2-5
clone_size: few
v_call: TRBV15
cdr3_aa: CATRSSGRATETQYF
cdr3_nt: TGTGCCACGAGATCTAGCGGGAGGGCCACAGAGACCCAGTACTTC

d_call: .
cdr3_length: 17
j_call: TRBJ2-4
clone_size: .
v_call: TRBV21-1
cdr3_aa: CASSKGDRGRRPNIQYF
cdr3_nt: TGTGCCAGCAGCAAAGGGGACAGGGGGCGCCGTCCGAACATTCAGTACTTC

d_call: TRBD1
cdr3_length: 16
j_call: TRBJ2-2
clone_size: .
v_call: TRBV5-1
cdr3_aa: CASSSQRQGDTGELFF
cdr3_nt: TGCGCCAGCAGCTCCCAGAGACAGGGGGACACCGGGGAGCTGTTTTTT

d_call: TRBD1
cdr3_length: 14
j_call: TRBJ1-2
clone_size: few
v_call: TRBV5-1
cdr3_aa: CASRSTGADYGYTF
cdr3_nt: TGCGCCAGCAGATCGACAGGGGCGGACTATGGCTACACCTTC

d_call: TRBD1
cdr3_length: 14
j_call: TRBJ2-2
clone_size: .
v_call: TRBV7-6
cdr3_aa: CASSLVTGAGELFF
cdr3_nt: TGTGCCAGCAGCTTGGTAACAGGGGCCGGGGAGCTGTTTTTT

d_call: TRBD2
cdr3_length: 15
j_call: TRBJ2-7
clone_size: few
v_call: TRBV10-2
cdr3_aa: CASSEVGGSSYEQYF
cdr3_nt: TGCGCCAGCAGTGAGGTTGGCGGGAGCTCCTACGAGCAGTACTTC

d_call: .
cdr3_length: 13
j_call: TRBJ2-5
clone_size: .
v_call: TRBV7-2
cdr3_aa: CASSLVQGQTQYF
cdr3_nt: TGTGCCAGCAGCCTGGTCCAGGGTCAGACCCAGTACTTC

d_call: .
cdr3_length: 13
j_call: TRBJ2-3
clone_size: .
v_call: TRBV11-3
cdr3_aa: CASSLGHTDTQYF
cdr3_nt: TGTGCCAGCAGCTTGGGCCACACAGATACGCAGTATTTT

d_call: TRBD2
cdr3_length: 15
j_call: TRBJ2-1
clone_size: .
v_call: TRBV7-2
cdr3_aa: CASSLVPGGYNEQFF
cdr3_nt: TGTGCCAGCAGCTTAGTCCCGGGGGGGTACAATGAGCAGTTCTTC

d_call: TRBD1
cdr3_length: 13
j_call: TRBJ1-5
clone_size: few
v_call: TRBV6-5
cdr3_aa: CASSTDRRRPQHF
cdr3_nt: TGTGCCAGCAGTACGGACAGGCGCCGGCCCCAGCATTTT

d_call: TRBD1
cdr3_length: 15
j_call: TRBJ2-5
clone_size: few
v_call: TRBV5-6
cdr3_aa: CASSQGTGRGETQYF
cdr3_nt: TGTGCCAGCAGCCAGGGGACAGGGAGGGGAGAGACCCAGTACTTC

d_call: .
cdr3_length: 15
j_call: TRBJ1-5
clone_size: .
v_call: TRBV4-1
cdr3_aa: CASSLIVTSNQPQHF
cdr3_nt: TGCGCCAGCAGCCTAATAGTAACGAGCAATCAGCCCCAGCATTTT

d_call: .
cdr3_length: 15
j_call: TRBJ1-1
clone_size: .
v_call: TRBV5-5
cdr3_aa: CASSPEGFSVTEAFF
cdr3_nt: TGTGCCAGCAGCCCGGAGGGGTTCTCTGTAACTGAAGCTTTCTTT

d_call: TRBD1
cdr3_length: 14
j_call: TRBJ1-2
clone_size: .
v_call: TRBV28
cdr3_aa: CATFLGGTGYGYTF
cdr3_nt: TGTGCCACGTTTTTAGGCGGGACAGGCTATGGCTACACCTTC

d_call: TRBD2
cdr3_length: 18
j_call: TRBJ2-3
clone_size: .
v_call: TRBV14
cdr3_aa: CASSSGLAGVPLWDTQYF
cdr3_nt: TGTGCCAGCAGCTCCGGACTAGCGGGTGTCCCCTTGTGGGATACGCAGTATTTT

d_call: .
cdr3_length: 14
j_call: TRBJ2-7
clone_size: .
v_call: TRBV5-1
cdr3_aa: CASSPDTGSYEQYF
cdr3_nt: TGCGCCAGCAGCCCGGACACAGGTAGCTACGAGCAGTACTTC

d_call: TRBD1
cdr3_length: 12
j_call: TRBJ2-7
clone_size: .
v_call: TRBV12-5
cdr3_aa: CASASDRTEQYF
cdr3_nt: TGTGCTAGTGCCTCGGACAGGACCGAGCAGTACTTC

d_call: .
cdr3_length: 15
j_call: TRBJ2-3
clone_size: .
v_call: TRBV5-6
cdr3_aa: CASSARPGFSDTQYF
cdr3_nt: TGTGCCAGCAGCGCAAGACCAGGGTTTTCAGATACGCAGTATTTT

d_call: TRBD1
cdr3_length: 14
j_call: TRBJ2-7
clone_size: few
v_call: TRBV19
cdr3_aa: CASSMIAGGYEQYF
cdr3_nt: TGTGCCAGTAGTATGATCGCAGGGGGCTACGAGCAGTACTTC

d_call: .
cdr3_length: 12
j_call: TRBJ1-2
clone_size: .
v_call: TRBV5-1
cdr3_aa: CASRGANYGYTF
cdr3_nt: TGCGCCAGCAGAGGGGCTAACTATGGCTACACCTTC

d_call: TRBD1
cdr3_length: 15
j_call: TRBJ1-3
clone_size: .
v_call: TRBV7-8
cdr3_aa: CASSPRQGSGNTIYF
cdr3_nt: TGTGCCAGCAGCCCGAGACAGGGGTCCGGAAACACCATATATTTT

d_call: TRBD1
cdr3_length: 14
j_call: TRBJ1-2
clone_size: .
v_call: TRBV7-9
cdr3_aa: CSSDWAGGTYGYTF
cdr3_nt: TGTTCCAGCGATTGGGCAGGGGGCACCTATGGCTACACCTTC

d_call: .
cdr3_length: 13
j_call: TRBJ1-2
clone_size: .
v_call: TRBV5-4
cdr3_aa: CASSAQGVSGYTF
cdr3_nt: TGTGCCAGCAGCGCACAGGGAGTCTCTGGCTACACCTTC

d_call: TRBD2
cdr3_length: 13
j_call: TRBJ2-5
clone_size: .
v_call: TRBV10-3
cdr3_aa: CAIARIAGETQYF
cdr3_nt: TGTGCCATCGCTCGAATAGCGGGGGAGACCCAGTACTTC

d_call: .
cdr3_length: 14
j_call: TRBJ1-1
clone_size: once
v_call: TRBV15
cdr3_aa: CATSRTNMNTEAFF
cdr3_nt: TGTGCCACCAGCAGGACAAACATGAACACTGAAGCTTTCTTT

d_call: .
cdr3_length: 18
j_call: TRBJ2-4
clone_size: .
v_call: TRBV10-1
cdr3_aa: CASSGAGIPIRKPNIQYF
cdr3_nt: TGCGCCAGCAGTGGGGCAGGAATCCCAATAAGAAAACCTAACATTCAGTACTTC

d_call: .
cdr3_length: 13
j_call: TRBJ2-3
clone_size: few
v_call: TRBV7-8
cdr3_aa: CASSFPRTDTQYF
cdr3_nt: TGTGCCAGCAGCTTCCCTAGGACAGATACGCAGTATTTT

d_call: .
cdr3_length: 16
j_call: TRBJ2-3
clone_size: .
v_call: TRBV5-4
cdr3_aa: CASRSTTGVSTDTQYF
cdr3_nt: TGTGCCAGCAGATCGACGACGGGGGTCAGCACAGATACGCAGTATTTT

d_call: TRBD2
cdr3_length: 14
j_call: TRBJ2-1
clone_size: .
v_call: TRBV9
cdr3_aa: CASSVAGGRGEQFF
cdr3_nt: TGTGCCAGCAGCGTAGCTGGCGGGAGGGGTGAGCAGTTCTTC

d_call: TRBD2
cdr3_length: 15
j_call: TRBJ2-1
clone_size: .
v_call: TRBV5-1
cdr3_aa: CASSPTSGVRNEQFF
cdr3_nt: TGCGCCAGCAGTCCTACTAGCGGGGTTAGGAATGAGCAGTTCTTC

d_call: .
cdr3_length: 16
j_call: TRBJ2-1
clone_size: .
v_call: TRBV14
cdr3_aa: CASSHQARGRAYEQFF
cdr3_nt: TGTGCCAGCAGTCATCAAGCGCGGGGCCGTGCCTATGAGCAGTTCTTC

d_call: TRBD1
cdr3_length: 15
j_call: TRBJ1-1
clone_size: once
v_call: TRBV19
cdr3_aa: CASSPGQGSNTEAFF
cdr3_nt: TGTGCCAGTAGTCCGGGACAGGGTTCGAACACTGAAGCTTTCTTT

d_call: TRBD2
cdr3_length: 15
j_call: TRBJ2-1
clone_size: .
v_call: TRBV7-9
cdr3_aa: CASSILAGGPDEQFF
cdr3_nt: TGTGCCAGCAGCATACTAGCGGGGGGGCCCGATGAGCAGTTCTTC

d_call: TRBD1
cdr3_length: 14
j_call: TRBJ2-7
clone_size: once
v_call: TRBV6-5
cdr3_aa: CASTYRGGHYEQYF
cdr3_nt: TGTGCCAGCACCTACAGGGGTGGCCACTACGAGCAGTACTTC

d_call: .
cdr3_length: 17
j_call: TRBJ2-2
clone_size: .
v_call: TRBV7-2
cdr3_aa: CASSRRDSGGNTGELFF
cdr3_nt: TGTGCCAGCAGCCGCCGGGACAGCGGGGGTAACACCGGGGAGCTGTTTTTT

d_call: TRBD2
cdr3_length: 15
j_call: TRBJ2-7
clone_size: .
v_call: TRBV6-5
cdr3_aa: CASTSAGGVSYEQYF
cdr3_nt: TGTGCCAGCACTAGTGCGGGGGGAGTCTCCTACGAGCAGTACTTC

d_call: .
cdr3_length: 14
j_call: TRBJ1-1
clone_size: few
v_call: TRBV6-1
cdr3_aa: CASTQRSMVSEAFF
cdr3_nt: TGTGCCAGCACCCAACGGAGTATGGTGTCTGAAGCTTTCTTT

d_call: .
cdr3_length: 16
j_call: TRBJ2-7
clone_size: .
v_call: TRBV19
cdr3_aa: CASSRRGGSSSYEQYF
cdr3_nt: TGTGCCAGTAGTCGGAGGGGCGGGTCGAGCTCCTACGAGCAGTACTTC

d_call: TRBD2
cdr3_length: 17
j_call: TRBJ2-3
clone_size: .
v_call: TRBV6-8
cdr3_aa: CASSLGQRGTSTDTQYF
cdr3_nt: TGTGCCAGCAGTTTAGGCCAGCGGGGGACGAGCACAGATACGCAGTATTTT